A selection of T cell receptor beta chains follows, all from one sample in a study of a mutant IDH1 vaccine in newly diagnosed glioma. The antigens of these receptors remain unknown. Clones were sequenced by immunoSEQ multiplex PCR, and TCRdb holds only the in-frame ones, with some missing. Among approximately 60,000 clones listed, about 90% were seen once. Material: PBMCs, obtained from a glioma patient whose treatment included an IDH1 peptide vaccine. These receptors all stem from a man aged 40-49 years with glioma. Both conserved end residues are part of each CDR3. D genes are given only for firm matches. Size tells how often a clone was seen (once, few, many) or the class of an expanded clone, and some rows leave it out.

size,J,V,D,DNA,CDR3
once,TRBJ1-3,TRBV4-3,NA,TGCGCCAGCAGCCCCTCCCGGGGCTCTGGAAACACCATATATTTT,CASSPSRGSGNTIYF
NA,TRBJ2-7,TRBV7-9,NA,TGTGCCAGCAGCTTAGGGCAGGGTCACGAGCAGTACTTC,CASSLGQGHEQYF
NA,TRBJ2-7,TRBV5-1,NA,TGCGCCAGCAGCGGCGGGATCACCTACGAGCAGTACTTC,CASSGGITYEQYF
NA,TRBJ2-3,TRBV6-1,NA,TGTGCCAGCAGTGCCCCCCGGATCGGATTAGACACAGATACGCAGTATTTT,CASSAPRIGLDTDTQYF
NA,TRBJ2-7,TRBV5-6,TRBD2,TGTGCCAGCAGCTCAGCGCGGGAGGGCAGCCACGAGCAGTACTTC,CASSSAREGSHEQYF
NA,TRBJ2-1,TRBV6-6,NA,TGTGCCAGCAGTTTTGACAGGAGCTCCTACAATGAGCAGTTCTTC,CASSFDRSSYNEQFF
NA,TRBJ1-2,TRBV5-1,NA,TGCGCCAGCTCCCTAGGCGTATCCGCATATGGCTACACCTTC,CASSLGVSAYGYTF
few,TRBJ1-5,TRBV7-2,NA,TGTGCCAGCAGCTCGGACAGAACTAGCAATCAGCCCCAGCATTTT,CASSSDRTSNQPQHF
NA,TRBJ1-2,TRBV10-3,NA,TGTGCCATCAGTGAGTGGCAGGGGAGGAAAGGCTACACCTTC,CAISEWQGRKGYTF
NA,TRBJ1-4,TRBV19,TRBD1,TGTGCCAGTAGTCGAAGACAGGGGGGAAATGAAAAACTGTTTTTT,CASSRRQGGNEKLFF
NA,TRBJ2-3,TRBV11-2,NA,TGTGCCAGCAGCTTAAAGGCGGGGTTGGGTACAGATACGCAGTATTTT,CASSLKAGLGTDTQYF
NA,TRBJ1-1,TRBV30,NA,TGTGCCTGGACCCCAATTCAGGGATACACTGAAGCTTTCTTT,CAWTPIQGYTEAFF
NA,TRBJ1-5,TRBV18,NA,TGTGCCAGCTCCCCGACAGAAAGCAATCAGCCCCAGCATTTT,CASSPTESNQPQHF
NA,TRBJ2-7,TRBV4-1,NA,TGCGCCAGCAGCCCCGGGGCAGGCCCCTCCTACGAGCAGTACTTC,CASSPGAGPSYEQYF
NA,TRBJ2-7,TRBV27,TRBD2,TGTGCCAGCAGTTCGATGCTAGCGGGAGGCCCTTGGGAGCAGTACTTC,CASSSMLAGGPWEQYF
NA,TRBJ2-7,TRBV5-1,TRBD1,TGCGCCAGCAGCTGGTGGACAGGGGGCAACGAGCAGTACTTC,CASSWWTGGNEQYF
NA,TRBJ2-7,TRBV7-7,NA,TGTGCCAGCAGCTTAGCAGTCCACTCCTACGAGCAGTACTTC,CASSLAVHSYEQYF
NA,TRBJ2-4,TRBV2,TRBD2,TGTGCCAGCTTACGGGAGCGAGGGGAGGGCAAAAACATTCAGTACTTC,CASLRERGEGKNIQYF
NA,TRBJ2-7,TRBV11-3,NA,TGTGCCAGCAGCCCCCCCCGCGGTCCCATCGAGCAGTACTTC,CASSPPRGPIEQYF
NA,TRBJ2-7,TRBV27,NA,TGTGCCAGCAGTCCCCCCCTGGGCGAGCAGTACTTC,CASSPPLGEQYF
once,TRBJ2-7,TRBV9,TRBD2,TGTGCCAGCAGCGTAGGGACTAGCGGGCGCGAGCAGTACTTC,CASSVGTSGREQYF
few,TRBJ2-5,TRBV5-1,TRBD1,TGCGCCAGCGTCCGCCAGGGGGCAGGGGAGACCCAGTACTTC,CASVRQGAGETQYF
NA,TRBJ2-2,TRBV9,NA,TGTGCCAGCAGCGTAAGGGGGGCGTCCCCCGGGGAGCTGTTTTTT,CASSVRGASPGELFF
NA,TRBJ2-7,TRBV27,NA,TGTGCCAGCAGTTCTTCCCGGAGAGACTACGAGCAGTACTTC,CASSSSRRDYEQYF
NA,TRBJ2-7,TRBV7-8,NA,TGTGCCAGCAGCCCTACAAGGACTTACGAGCAGTACTTC,CASSPTRTYEQYF
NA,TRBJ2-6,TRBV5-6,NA,TGTGCCAGCAGCTTGGTTGCAGGGAGCTCTGGGGCCAACGTCCTGACTTTC,CASSLVAGSSGANVLTF
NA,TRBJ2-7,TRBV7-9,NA,TGTGCCAGCAGCTTAGGAGGGAGAAAGGGCGAGCAGTACTTC,CASSLGGRKGEQYF